These T cell receptor beta chains were read from a single sample in a study of cytomegalovirus exposure and HLA in healthy donors. The repertoire was sequenced with immunoSEQ multiplex PCR; TCRdb's copy has only in-frame clones and lacks some. The sample lists approximately 280,000 clones, around nine tenths seen once, with roughly 0.93% in the top ten. Material for sequencing was PBMCs. Receptor source: a young woman in good health and CMV-seronegative. Both conserved end residues are part of each CDR3. The D gene is left open where the match is weak.

>TRBV6-6|NA|TRBJ2-2
CASSTLQAKGTGELFF
>TRBV6-5|NA|TRBJ1-5
CASSYGRDNNQPQHF
>TRBV25-1|TRBD1|TRBJ2-7
CASSTGQGQSPSYEQYF
>TRBV4-1|NA|TRBJ2-5
CASSQESNQRVTQYF
>TRBV5-8|NA|TRBJ2-2
CASSLTGVGWELFF
>TRBV10-3|TRBD1|TRBJ2-7
CAIRDRVEKQYF
>TRBV27|NA|TRBJ1-5
CASSFSDQPQHF
>TRBV18|TRBD2|TRBJ2-7
CASSPAGGSSYEQYF
>TRBV5-5|NA|TRBJ2-7
CASSLALMAFLRYEQYF
>TRBV27|NA|TRBJ1-2
CASSGPRGFEGYTF
>TRBV28|NA|TRBJ1-6
CASSFTWGLASPLHF
>TRBV19|NA|TRBJ1-2
CASSEDGDGHYGYTF
>TRBV28|NA|TRBJ2-7
CASKGILGQFYEQYF
>TRBV18|NA|TRBJ1-3
CASSPRGLNSGNTIYF
>TRBV7-7|NA|TRBJ1-2
CASSRKLRTANYGYTF
>TRBV10-1|TRBD2|TRBJ2-3
CASSESRGGSTDTQYF
>TRBV28|TRBD1|TRBJ1-2
CASSLQGVGYTF
>TRBV4-1|NA|TRBJ2-7
CASSPTLQGGYEQYF
>TRBV2|TRBD2|TRBJ2-3
CASRPAGGTLDTQYF
>TRBV10-3|TRBD2|TRBJ2-7
CAISGSTSGREKYSYEQYF
>TRBV19|TRBD2|TRBJ2-5
CASSMFVTSGRVQETQYF
>TRBV4-3|NA|TRBJ1-5
CASSQDSGESNQPQHF
>TRBV19|TRBD1|TRBJ2-5
CASSIRGRQETQYF
>TRBV7-3|NA|TRBJ1-2
CASGGNRYGYTF
>TRBV27|NA|TRBJ1-3
CASSLRGPSGDTIYF
>TRBV11-2|TRBD2|TRBJ2-1
CASSVGTSGGSEQFF
>TRBV19|NA|TRBJ1-1
CASSRTRGRSNTEAFF
>TRBV30|TRBD1|TRBJ1-2
CAWSGQGDYGYTF
>TRBV13|TRBD2|TRBJ2-5
CASSLGGLAGRQETQYF
>TRBV28|NA|TRBJ1-2
CASSLGRRFYGYTF
>TRBV4-1|NA|TRBJ2-7
CASSQFSPPARSSYEQYF
>TRBV6-1|NA|TRBJ2-3
CASRVTGTDTQYF
>TRBV14|NA|TRBJ1-2
CASSRYPRGYTF
>TRBV19|NA|TRBJ1-5
CASSPGQNQPQHF
>TRBV18|NA|TRBJ1-2
CASSPGRGDYGYTF
>TRBV28|NA|TRBJ1-4
CASSTGSGEKLFF
>TRBV15|TRBD1|TRBJ1-2
CATQVRDRSGGYTF
>TRBV18|TRBD2|TRBJ2-1
CASSPLAGGPGEQFF
>TRBV10-3|NA|TRBJ1-1
CAINPGVNTEAFF
>TRBV28|NA|TRBJ1-2
CASSRATDYGYTF
>TRBV7-9|TRBD1|TRBJ1-1
CASSSGQGADTEAFF
>TRBV9|TRBD2|TRBJ2-7
CASSVTGTSSEQYF
>TRBV7-3|TRBD1|TRBJ2-5
CASSRSGGAGETQYF